Below, one TCR beta chain is given with its context. These data originate in a study of T cell responses to AZD1222 COVID-19 vaccine. Only in-frame clones appear in the TCRdb table, and some are missing; sequencing was by immunoSEQ multiplex PCR. The data show about 77,000 clones, 92% seen once. The CDR3 covers 15 residues. Between the trimmed V and J ends, which lost 3 bases and 0 bases, there was a span of 13 bases. Looked up from germline, CDR1 is DFQATT and CDR2 is SNEGSKA (reference sequence). The sample was peripheral blood, taken 28 days after the second AZD1222 dose. The J gene is TRBJ2-3, the V gene TRBV20-1; D is unresolved. The sequence derives from an adult who received the AZD1222 COVID-19 vaccine. The CDR3 DNA follows: TGCAGTGCTAGTTTTGCCGATACTAGCACAGATACGCAGTATTTT. Translated, it gives CSASFADTSTDTQYF.